These 15 T cell receptor beta chains share one sample of origin, sequenced in a study of cytomegalovirus exposure and HLA in healthy donors. Primers for the PCR totalled 60 Vbeta and 13 Jbeta. Method: immunoSEQ multiplex PCR; TCRdb's copy keeps in-frame clones and lacks some. There are 150,000 to 200,000 clones in the sample; around 80% occur only once, and around 1.5% lies in the top ten. The sequenced sample consisted of PBMCs. These receptors came from a girl between 10 and 17 years old in good health and CMV-seropositive.

The V call is TRBV5-1, the J call TRBJ2-1; 8 nucleotides match TRBD1. The germline CDR1 and CDR2 sequences are SGHRS and YFSETQ. V was pared by 0 bases and J by 4 bases, with 3 bases of the junction left unmatched. This CDR3 is 15 amino acids long. The CDR3: CASSLVGQVYNEQFF. The CDR3 nucleotides read TGCGCCAGCAGCTTGGTGGGACAGGTGTACAATGAGCAGTTCTTC.

This chain connects TRBV27 to TRBJ1-2, with 9 bases fitting TRBD1. CDR3 length equals 15 residues. The junction had 8 bases not matched to a gene; V was cut back by 6 bases and J by 3 bases. Germline V gene data show CDR1 as MNHEY and CDR2 as SMNVEV (reference sequence). CDR3 residues: CASRYWDRVDYGYTF. The CDR3, as DNA: TGTGCCAGCAGATATTGGGACAGGGTGGACTATGGCTACACCTTC.

This clone was picked up a small number of times. The V gene is TRBV4-1, the J gene TRBJ1-2; no firm D call. V dropped 3 bases and J dropped 8 bases, with 19 bases sitting between them. CDR3 length: 15 amino acids. From germline, CDR1 is MGHRA and CDR2 YSYEKL. The CDR3 here is CASSHPRTGIGGYTF. The DNA of the CDR3 is TGCGCCAGCAGCCACCCCAGGACGGGGATCGGGGGCTACACCTTC.

This clone has just one count. The chain carries TRBV25-1 and TRBJ1-1; 9 positions agree with TRBD1. Trimming took 5 bases from V and 0 from J; bases not matched to a gene: 1. This CDR3 has 14 amino acids. Per the germline V gene, CDR1 is MGHDK and CDR2 is SYGVNS. CDR3: CASSRTGVNTEAFF. The CDR3 DNA is TGTGCCAGCAGTCGGACAGGGGTGAACACTGAAGCTTTCTTT.

This chain links TRBV11-2 with TRBJ1-5; a weak D match, TRBD1 (6 bases). V dropped 3 bases and J dropped 1 base, with 19 bases sitting between them. Germline CDR1 and CDR2: SGHAT and FQNNGV. The CDR3 spans 18 residues. The CDR3 loop reads CASSLRDWGRDSNQPQHF. As DNA, the CDR3 is TGTGCCAGCAGCTTGAGAGACTGGGGGCGAGACAGCAATCAGCCCCAGCATTTT.

The chain carries TRBV5-8 and TRBJ2-3; 10 bases agree with TRBD2. CDR1 and CDR2 from the germline V gene are SGHTS and YDEGEE. The CDR3 sequence is 19 residues long. V lost 1 base and J lost 0; bases outside the gene matches: 11. This CDR3 reads CASSLLSGLAAYSTDTQYF. CDR3 nucleotide sequence: TGTGCCAGCAGCTTGTTGTCTGGACTAGCGGCCTACAGCACAGATACGCAGTATTTT.

There are a few counts of this clone. V usage is TRBV27 and J usage is TRBJ1-2; the D is unclear. The CDR3 contains 13 residues. Germline V gene lookup returns CDR1 MNHEY and CDR2 SMNVEV (reference sequence). The germline V and J ends were trimmed by 3 bases and 2 bases, with 7 bases remaining between them. This CDR3 is CASSFGQNYGYTF. DNA of the CDR3: TGTGCCAGCAGTTTTGGTCAGAACTATGGCTACACCTTC.

This clone has more than one count but fewer than ten. This chain connects TRBV5-1 to TRBJ2-4, with D maybe TRBD2 (6 bases). Germline V gives CDR1 SGHRS, CDR2 YFSETQ. V shed 0 bases and J shed 12 bases, with 28 bases lying between them. This CDR3 comprises 18 residues. In nucleotides, the CDR3 is TGCGCCAGCAGCTTGGCGACCGGGGTGGTGAGCGGGCTCCGGGGTCAGTACTTC. It yields the protein CASSLATGVVSGLRGQYF.

This chain joins TRBV5-4 and TRBJ1-1; D is perhaps TRBD1 (6 bases). Germline V lookup: CDR1 SGHNT, CDR2 YYREEE (reference sequence). The CDR3 consists of 13 residues. V lost 0 bases, J lost 8 bases, and 11 bases lay in between. The CDR3 loop reads CASSLGTEPEAFF. For the CDR3, the DNA is TGTGCCAGCAGCTTGGGGACAGAACCAGAAGCTTTCTTT.

The chain recombines TRBV5-1 with TRBJ2-3; D gene ambiguous. The CDR3 loop spans 13 amino acids. Germline V gene sequence: CDR1 SGHRS, CDR2 YFSETQ. The ends were cut back, 0 bases at V and 6 bases at J, with 8 bases in the middle. The CDR3 loop reads CASSLEVGDTQYF. DNA of the CDR3: TGCGCCAGCAGCTTGGAAGTCGGGGATACGCAGTATTTT.

This clone was detected only once. This chain uses TRBV7-3 with TRBJ2-5; TRBD2 matches 8 bases. Per the germline V gene, CDR1 is SGHTA and CDR2 is FQGTGA. V dropped 0 bases and J dropped 3; count of bases not matched to a gene: 0. This CDR3 contains 14 residues. The CDR3 protein is CASSLTGGEETQYF. The CDR3 DNA reads as TGTGCCAGCAGCTTAACCGGGGGGGAAGAGACCCAGTACTTC.

The chain links TRBV4-3 to TRBJ2-2; tentative D call: TRBD1 (6 bases). Germline CDR1 and CDR2: LGHNA and YSLEER. Between the trimmed V and J ends, which lost 0 bases and 3 bases, there was a span of 17 bases. CDR3 length: 18 amino acids. CDR3 sequence reads: CASSQDPPGTRYTGELFF. DNA for the CDR3: TGCGCCAGCAGCCAAGATCCCCCTGGGACAAGATACACCGGGGAGCTGTTTTTT.

The V call is TRBV6-5, the J call TRBJ1-4; possible D gene TRBD1, 6 bases. Trimming shortened V by 5 bases and J by 0 bases, and 10 bases separated the two germline ends. Germline loops: CDR1 MNHEY, CDR2 SVGAGI. This CDR3 is built from 15 residues. As DNA, the CDR3 is TGTGCCAGCAGTCTGACAGGATCAACTAATGAAAAACTGTTTTTT. This encodes CASSLTGSTNEKLFF.

The V gene is TRBV27, the J gene TRBJ1-5, with 10 bases aligning to TRBD1. This CDR3 is built from 17 residues. V gave up 8 bases and J gave up 2 bases; unmatched junction bases: 12. The germline V gene encodes CDR1 MNHEY and CDR2 SMNVEV (reference sequence). In nucleotides, the CDR3 is TGTGCCAGCCGGGACAGGGGATCCTACACGGGCAATCAGCCCCAGCATTTT. This encodes CASRDRGSYTGNQPQHF.

The chain carries TRBV28 and TRBJ2-5; 7 nucleotides agree with TRBD1. Germline V lookup: CDR1 MDHEN, CDR2 SYDVKM. Germline trimming cut 5 bases from V and 5 bases from J; bases unmatched to any gene: 11. This CDR3 is built from 15 residues. The CDR3 reads CASSPDREMDETQYF. The CDR3 nucleotides are TGTGCCAGCAGTCCCGACAGGGAGATGGACGAGACCCAGTACTTC.